This TCR beta chain was identified during a study of shared clonotypes between healthy human individuals. Overall study: CD8 memory received one plate per donor, CD8 naive two, CD4 memory three and CD4 naive three.

It was CD45RO-negative cells, positively selected for CCR7, that made up naive CD8 cells, with terminally differentiated effector memory CD45RA+ cells excluded. This clone was found a few times. Its antigen is currently unknown. General study findings and limits: The study found lower generation probabilities in non-shared clonotypes than in those shared by all four donors.

Sequencing was performed with immunoSEQ multiplex PCR; in TCRdb, only in-frame clones are kept and a portion is missing. Here the sample spans hundreds of thousands of clones, approximately 90% being singletons. The CDR3 totals 14 residues. Trimming took 6 bases from V and 0 from J, leaving 9 bases between them. Germline CDR1 is MDHEN and CDR2 is SYDVKM. The V gene is TRBV28, the J gene TRBJ1-5; D is uncertain. This clonotype originated in a man in his thirties or forties in good health. Sample: naive CD8+ T cells sorted from blood. Here the CDR3 DNA reads TGTGCCAGCAGCTCCCTACGTAGCAATCAGCCCCAGCATTTT. It codes for CASSSLRSNQPQHF.